This T cell receptor beta chain was recorded in a study of blood T cell repertoires in COVID-19. Overall study: Samples taken during acute and convalescent COVID-19 were collected in the United States, Italy and Spain. Nucleic acid was either cDNA or gDNA, and it came from T cells, B-cell-depleted T cells, or PBMCs.

Methods used by the authors: Counts of nucleated cells, estimated from reference gene primer amplification, were obtained. TCRdb keeps only in-frame clones here, not all; method: immunoSEQ multiplex PCR. That table gives V, J and clone size, and the DNA gave D and trimming. In the table there are fewer than 150,000 clones, roughly four fifths of which are singletons. The CDR3 runs 13 residues. The germline gives CDR1 SGHRS, CDR2 YFSETQ. The junction had 2 bases not matched to a gene; V was cut back by 4 bases and J by 2 bases. The chain uses TRBV5-1 and TRBJ1-2, with 7 bases fitting TRBD1. The source material was peripheral blood. This TCR was recovered from a woman aged 50 to 65 with acute or convalescent COVID-19. This CDR3 is CASSADRNYGYTF. The DNA of the CDR3 is TGCGCCAGCAGCGCGGACAGGAACTATGGCTACACCTTC.